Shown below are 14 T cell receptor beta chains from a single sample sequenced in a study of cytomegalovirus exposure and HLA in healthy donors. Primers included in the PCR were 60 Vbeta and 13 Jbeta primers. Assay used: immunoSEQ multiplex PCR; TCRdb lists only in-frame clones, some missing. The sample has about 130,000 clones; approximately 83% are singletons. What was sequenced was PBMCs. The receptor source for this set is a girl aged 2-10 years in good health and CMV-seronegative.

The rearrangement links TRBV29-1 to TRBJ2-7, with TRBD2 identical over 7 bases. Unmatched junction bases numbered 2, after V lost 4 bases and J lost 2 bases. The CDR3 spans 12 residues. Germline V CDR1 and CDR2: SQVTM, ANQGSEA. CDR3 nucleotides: TGCAGCGTTGGAGGGACTACCTACGAGCAGTACTTC. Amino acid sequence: CSVGGTTYEQYF.

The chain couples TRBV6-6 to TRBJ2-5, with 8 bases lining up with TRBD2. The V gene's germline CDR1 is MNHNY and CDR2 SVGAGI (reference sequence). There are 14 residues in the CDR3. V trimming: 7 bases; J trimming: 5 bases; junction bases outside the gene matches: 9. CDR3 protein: CASKVQRGRETQYF. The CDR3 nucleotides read TGTGCCAGCAAGGTTCAGCGGGGGAGGGAGACCCAGTACTTC.

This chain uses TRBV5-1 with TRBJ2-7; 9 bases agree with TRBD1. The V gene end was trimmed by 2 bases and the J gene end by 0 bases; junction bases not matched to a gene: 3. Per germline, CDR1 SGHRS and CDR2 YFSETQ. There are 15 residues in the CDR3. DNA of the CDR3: TGCGCCAGCAGCTTTGGACAGGGGAGCTCCTACGAGCAGTACTTC. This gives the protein CASSFGQGSSYEQYF.

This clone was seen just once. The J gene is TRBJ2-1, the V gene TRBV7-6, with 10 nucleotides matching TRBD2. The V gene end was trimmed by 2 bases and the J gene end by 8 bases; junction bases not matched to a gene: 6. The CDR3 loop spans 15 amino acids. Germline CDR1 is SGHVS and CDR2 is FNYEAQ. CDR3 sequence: CASSLLSGGAHEQFF. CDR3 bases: TGTGCCAGCAGCTTATTAAGCGGGGGGGCCCATGAGCAGTTCTTC.

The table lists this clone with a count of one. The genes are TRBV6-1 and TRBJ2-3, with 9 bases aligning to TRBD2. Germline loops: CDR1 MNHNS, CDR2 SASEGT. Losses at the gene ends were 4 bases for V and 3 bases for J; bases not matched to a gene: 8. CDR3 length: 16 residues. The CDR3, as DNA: TGTGCCAGCAGTGGAGCGGCTAGCGGGAAAACAGATACGCAGTATTTT. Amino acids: CASSGAASGKTDTQYF.

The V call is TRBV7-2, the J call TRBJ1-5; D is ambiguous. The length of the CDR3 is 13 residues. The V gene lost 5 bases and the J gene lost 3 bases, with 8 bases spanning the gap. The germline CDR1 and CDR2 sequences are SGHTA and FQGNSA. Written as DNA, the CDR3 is TGTGCCAGCAGCAGACTGTACAATCAGCCCCAGCATTTT. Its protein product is CASSRLYNQPQHF.

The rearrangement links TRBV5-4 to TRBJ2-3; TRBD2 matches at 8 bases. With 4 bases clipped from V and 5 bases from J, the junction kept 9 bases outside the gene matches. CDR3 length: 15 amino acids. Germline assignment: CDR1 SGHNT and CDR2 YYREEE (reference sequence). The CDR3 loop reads CASSTGGALKDTQYF. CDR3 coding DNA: TGTGCCAGCAGCACCGGGGGGGCTCTTAAAGATACGCAGTATTTT.

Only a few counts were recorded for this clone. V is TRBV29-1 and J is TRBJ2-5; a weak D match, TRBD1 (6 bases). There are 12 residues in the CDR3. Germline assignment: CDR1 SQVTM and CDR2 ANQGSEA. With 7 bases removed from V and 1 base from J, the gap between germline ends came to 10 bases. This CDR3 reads CSGGQIQETQYF. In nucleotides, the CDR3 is TGCAGCGGGGGACAAATCCAAGAGACCCAGTACTTC.

CDR3 protein: CASSIAPGIYGYTF. CDR3 DNA: TGTGCCAGTAGTATAGCCCCAGGGATCTATGGCTACACCTTC. The chain employs TRBV19 and TRBJ1-2, with D possibly matching TRBD1 (5 bases). Trimming pared 1 base from V and 4 bases from J, leaving 10 bases between. The CDR3 is made up of 14 amino acids. Germline CDR1 reads LNHDA; CDR2 reads SQIVND (reference sequence).

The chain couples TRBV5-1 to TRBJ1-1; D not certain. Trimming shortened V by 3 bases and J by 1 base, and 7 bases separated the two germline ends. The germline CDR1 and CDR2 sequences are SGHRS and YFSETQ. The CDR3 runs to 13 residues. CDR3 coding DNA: TGCGCCAGCAGCTACGGGGAGAACACTGAAGCTTTCTTT. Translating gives CASSYGENTEAFF.

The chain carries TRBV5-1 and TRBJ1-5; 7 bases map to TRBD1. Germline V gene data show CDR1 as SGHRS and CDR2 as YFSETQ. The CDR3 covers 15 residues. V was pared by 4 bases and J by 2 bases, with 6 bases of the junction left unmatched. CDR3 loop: CASSTTGLGNQPQHF. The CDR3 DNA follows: TGCGCCAGCAGCACGACAGGGTTGGGCAATCAGCCCCAGCATTTT.

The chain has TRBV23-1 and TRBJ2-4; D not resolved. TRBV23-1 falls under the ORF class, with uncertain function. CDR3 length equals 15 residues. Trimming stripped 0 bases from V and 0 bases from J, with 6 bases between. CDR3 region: CASSQSQQAKNIQYF. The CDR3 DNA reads TGCGCCAGCAGTCAATCACAGCAAGCCAAAAACATTCAGTACTTC.

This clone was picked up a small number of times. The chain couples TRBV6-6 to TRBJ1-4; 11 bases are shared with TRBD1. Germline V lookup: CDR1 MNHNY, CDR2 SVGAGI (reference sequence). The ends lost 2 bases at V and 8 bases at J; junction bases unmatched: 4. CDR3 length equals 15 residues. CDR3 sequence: CASSYGDRGGEKLFF. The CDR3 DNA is TGTGCCAGCAGTTACGGGGACAGGGGGGGAGAAAAACTGTTTTTT.

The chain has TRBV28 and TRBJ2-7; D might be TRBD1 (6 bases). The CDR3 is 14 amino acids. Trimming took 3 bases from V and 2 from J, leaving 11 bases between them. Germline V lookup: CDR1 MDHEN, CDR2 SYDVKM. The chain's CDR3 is CASSFFTGTYEQYF. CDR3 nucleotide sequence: TGTGCCAGCAGTTTTTTTACAGGGACCTACGAGCAGTACTTC. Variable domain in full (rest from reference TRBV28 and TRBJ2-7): DVKVTQSSRYLVKRTGEKVFLECVQDMDHENMFWYRQDPGLGLRLIYFSYDVKMKEKGDIPEGYSVSREKKERFSLILESASTNQTSMYLCASSFFTGTYEQYFGPGTRLTVT.